This T cell receptor (beta chain) originates from a study of brain T cells in children with intractable seizures. Note on this clone: No antigen is known for it.

Clones were read by immunoSEQ multiplex PCR, and TCRdb kept only the in-frame ones, dropping some. The data hold approximately 23,000 clones, with 94% observed a single time. V was clipped by 3 bases and J by 0 bases, with 19 bases between them. Germline V gives CDR1 MGHRA, CDR2 YSYEKL. This CDR3 contains 18 residues. Regarding the study as a whole: Absence of clones before surgery may stem from lower sequencing depth. HCMV serostatus was not known, and viral specificity came from CDR3 similarity only.

The sequenced cases were selected for having the highest brain T cell transcript signatures. Patients received at least one anti-epileptic drug before surgery. V usage is TRBV4-1 and J usage is TRBJ2-3; D is ambiguous. Source: peripheral blood, taken at surgery. The clonotype comes from a boy between 10 and 17 years old with focal cortical dysplasia and intractable seizures. The CDR3 DNA is TGCGCCAGCAGCCATCCGGCCCGGTCTAGACCTAGCACAGATACGCAGTATTTT. Translated: CASSHPARSRPSTDTQYF.